The entry below describes one T cell receptor (beta chain). No antigen is known for it. Base qualities are missing; no much larger clone stands one base away. Each collaborating institution followed its own protocols to collect whole blood in K2EDTA tubes. For TCRbeta analysis, collaborators shipped samples in one of three forms: frozen whole blood, isolated PBMCs, or DNA extracted from either of those sample types. The junction shows trimming of 4 bases on V and 0 bases on J, plus 9 bases between the germline ends. From the cysteine through the phenylalanine, the CDR3 covers 13 amino acids. The entry retains the CDR3 DNA only, 39 bases that are in frame from base 1. Per the germline V gene, SQVTM is the CDR1 and ANQGSEA is the CDR2. The entry originates in a study of blood T cell repertoires in COVID-19 (dated by TCRdb to about 2020). With respect to the entire study: Samples from collaborators originated in the United States, Italy and Spain and spanned both the acute and convalescent phases of COVID-19. The prospective study material was composed of cDNA or gDNA derived from T cells, B-cell-depleted T cells, or PBMCs. Deeply sampled blood TCRbeta repertoires from subjects exposed to, actively infected with, or recovered from COVID-19 were included in the dataset. The repertoires were released in a freely available public database meant as a resource for research on the immune response to SARS-CoV-2. The samples were drawn from the first 160 participants of the ongoing ImmuneRACE study and from 1,254 subjects provided by 6 global collaborators. Nearly every sample came with metadata listing a de-identified subject ID, COVID-19 status, age in years and sex. Where available, HLA class I and class II types were taken from metadata supplied by the sample provider and were not determined by assay-based typing. General study outcomes and caveats: Clinical and demographic metadata were provided uncurated, with the amount varying by source and participant.

The immunoSEQ Assay, a bias-controlled multiplex PCR, was used to amplify TCRbeta CDR3 regions from genomic DNA. Per the source publication's procedure: Within the assay, amplification of reference gene primers was used to estimate how many nucleated cells each sample contained. To quantify the absolute abundance of each unique TCRbeta CDR3 rearrangement, sequence reads were collapsed and filtered. For each sample, productive Simpson clonality was calculated as the square root of Simpson's diversity index over productive rearrangements. The table comes from immuneACCESS by way of TCRdb, which keeps in-frame sequences with V and J called. Part of the clones is missing from these tables; in studies checked, under half for an unresolved V gene and the rest for unknown reasons. That table furnishes V, J and clone size, whereas the DNA furnished D and trimming. The sample yields hundreds of thousands of clones; roughly 89% were counted once. Clones ranked in the top ten supply over 1.1% of the sample.

The receptor's source is a woman in her thirties with active or convalescent COVID-19. Sequencing was done on a sample of peripheral blood. The sequence links TRBV29-1 to TRBJ1-2, with the D gene too uncertain to name. The CDR3 protein is CSVGPVSNYGYTF. The sequence in DNA is TGCAGCGTTGGGCCAGTATCTAACTATGGCTACACCTTC.